This T cell receptor (beta chain) came from a study of T cell responses to AZD1222 COVID-19 vaccine. Study results and limitations: Across the whole spike, CD4 TCRs peaked at regions 160-218 and 743-854. Baseline antibody screening turned up just six or seven seropositive AZD1222 recipients. The sample set comprised mostly white British donors with more females, and clonal diversity was possibly underestimated. Nearly half of spike-specific TCRs reportedly target unmutated variant regions.

The assay was immunoSEQ multiplex PCR, and TCRdb's table has in-frame clones only and misses some. The data contain some 150,000 clones, around 90% of them singletons. Of note for this clone: Its specificity is not known.

With V trimmed by 3 bases and J by 1 base, 8 bases remained unmatched. Germline V lookup: CDR1 SGHRS, CDR2 YFSETQ. This CDR3 comprises 18 residues. The sample was peripheral blood, taken 28 days after the second AZD1222 dose. The V and J genes are TRBV5-1 and TRBJ2-3, with 13 bases lining up with TRBD2. The sequence derives from an adult who received the AZD1222 COVID-19 vaccine. This CDR3 is CASSSGLAGQPRTDTQYF. CDR3 DNA: TGCGCCAGCAGCTCGGGACTAGCGGGACAGCCCCGCACAGATACGCAGTATTTT.